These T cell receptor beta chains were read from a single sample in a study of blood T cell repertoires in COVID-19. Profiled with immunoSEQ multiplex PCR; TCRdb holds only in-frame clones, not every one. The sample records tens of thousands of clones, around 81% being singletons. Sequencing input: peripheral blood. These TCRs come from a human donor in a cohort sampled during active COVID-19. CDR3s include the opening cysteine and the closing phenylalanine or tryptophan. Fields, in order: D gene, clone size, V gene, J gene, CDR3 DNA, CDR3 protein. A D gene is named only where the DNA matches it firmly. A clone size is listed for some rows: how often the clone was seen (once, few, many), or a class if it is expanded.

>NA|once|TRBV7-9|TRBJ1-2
TGTGCCAGCAGCCATCGGGGGGCTGGTGGTGGCTACACCTTC
CASSHRGAGGGYTF
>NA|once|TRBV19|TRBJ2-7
TGTGCCAGTAGTATAGGGGGGACTGAGCAGTACTTC
CASSIGGTEQYF
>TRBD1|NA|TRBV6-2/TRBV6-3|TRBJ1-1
TGTGCCAGCAGTTCCAAACAGGGGGCGGGTGGCACTGAAGCTTTCTTT
CASSSKQGAGGTEAFF
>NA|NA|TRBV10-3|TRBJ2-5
TGTGCCATCAGTGAGGGGTACAGGGTGGAGACCCAGTACTTC
CAISEGYRVETQYF
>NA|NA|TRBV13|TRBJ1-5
TGTGCCAGCAGCTTTTACAATCAGCCCCAGCATTTT
CASSFYNQPQHF
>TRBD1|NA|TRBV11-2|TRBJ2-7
TGTGCCAGCAGCTTAGCTCACACAGGGGCCTACGAGCAGTACTTC
CASSLAHTGAYEQYF
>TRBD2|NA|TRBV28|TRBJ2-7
TGTGCCAGCAGGAGGGGAGGGCCCACCTACGAGCAGTACTTC
CASRRGGPTYEQYF
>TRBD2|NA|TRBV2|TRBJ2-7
TGTGCCAGCAGCGAGGGAGGGCGCAGCTCCTACGAGCAGTACTTC
CASSEGGRSSYEQYF
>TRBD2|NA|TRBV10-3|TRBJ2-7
TGTGCCATCAGAGCACTAGCGGGGGGTCGGTACGAGCAGTACTTC
CAIRALAGGRYEQYF
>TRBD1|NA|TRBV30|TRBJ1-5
TGTGCCTGGAGTGTAAGGGGGACAGGGAACAATCAGCCCCAGCATTTT
CAWSVRGTGNNQPQHF
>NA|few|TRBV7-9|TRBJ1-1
TGTGCCAGCAGCTTAGGGGCAAACACTGAAGCTTTCTTT
CASSLGANTEAFF
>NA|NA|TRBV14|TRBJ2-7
TGTGCCAGCAGCCAAGATGGGACTCCCGTCTCCGAGCAGTACTTC
CASSQDGTPVSEQYF
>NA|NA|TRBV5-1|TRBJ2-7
TGCGCCAGCAGCTTTTCACCGGGACACGGCTACGAGCAGTACTTC
CASSFSPGHGYEQYF
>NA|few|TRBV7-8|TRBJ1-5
TGTGCCAGCAGCCCCCTGTCCGGACGGGGAGGGCCCCAGCATTTT
CASSPLSGRGGPQHF
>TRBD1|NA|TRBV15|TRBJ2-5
TGTGCCACCAGCAGAGGGACAGGGCAAGAGACCCAGTACTTC
CATSRGTGQETQYF
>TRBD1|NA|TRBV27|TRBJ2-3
TGTGCCAGCTCGGACAGGGGGTTGGCAGATACGCAGTATTTT
CASSDRGLADTQYF
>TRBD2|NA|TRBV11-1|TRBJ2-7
TGTGCCAGCAGCCCACAAACTAGCGTTCCCTACGAGCAGTACTTC
CASSPQTSVPYEQYF
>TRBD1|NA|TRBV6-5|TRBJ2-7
TGTGCCAGCAGTCAAAGGGACAGACACTACGAGCAGTACTTC
CASSQRDRHYEQYF
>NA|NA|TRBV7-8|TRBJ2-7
TGTGCCAGCAGCTTCCTCCTGGGTCCGGCGGGGAGCTACGAGCAGTACTTC
CASSFLLGPAGSYEQYF
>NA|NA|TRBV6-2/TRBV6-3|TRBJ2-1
TGTGCCAGCAGTTACGGTCAGTACAATGAGCAGTTCTTC
CASSYGQYNEQFF